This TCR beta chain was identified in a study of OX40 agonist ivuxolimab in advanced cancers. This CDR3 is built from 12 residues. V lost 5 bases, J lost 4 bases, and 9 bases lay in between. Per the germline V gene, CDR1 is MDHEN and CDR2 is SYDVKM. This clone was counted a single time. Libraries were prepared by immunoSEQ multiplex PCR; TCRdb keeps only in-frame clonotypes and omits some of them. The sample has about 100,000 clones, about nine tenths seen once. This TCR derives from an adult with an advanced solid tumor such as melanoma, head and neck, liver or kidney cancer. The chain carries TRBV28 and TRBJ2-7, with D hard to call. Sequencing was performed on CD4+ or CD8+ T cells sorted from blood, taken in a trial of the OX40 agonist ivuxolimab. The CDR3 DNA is TGTGCCAGCAGTAGAAGTACTTACGAGCAGTACTTC. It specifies CASSRSTYEQYF.